A single sample is the source of the 17 T cell receptor beta chains below, sequenced in a study of shared clonotypes between healthy human individuals. Some clones are missing from TCRdb's copy, which holds only in-frame ones; the method was immunoSEQ multiplex PCR. The sample includes roughly 1.4 million clones, around 98.5% of them seen just once. The specimen was naive CD4+ T cells sorted from blood. Subset in this sample: CD45RA+ positively selected. Receptor source: a young man in good health.

The chain carries TRBV20-1 and TRBJ1-1; D not resolved. V was pared by 6 bases and J by 5 bases, with 10 bases between. The CDR3 extends over 11 amino acids. Germline V CDR1 and CDR2: DFQATT, SNEGSKA (reference sequence). The DNA for the CDR3 is TGCAGTGCCTCTAAGAGAACTGAAGCTTTCTTT. It codes for CSASKRTEAFF.

This chain uses TRBV2 with TRBJ2-3; D is uncertain. Germline V lookup: CDR1 SNHLY, CDR2 FYNNEI. The germline V and J ends were trimmed by 3 bases and 0 bases, with 19 bases remaining between them. The CDR3 is made up of 18 amino acids. CDR3 sequence reads: CASSEERTTHLSTDTQYF. In nucleotides, the CDR3 is TGTGCCAGCAGTGAGGAGCGAACGACGCACCTAAGCACAGATACGCAGTATTTT.

Comment on this clone: This sample also contains other DNA sequences that code for the same CDR3. The V and J genes are TRBV5-1 and TRBJ2-5, with D maybe TRBD1 (5 bases). The germline V gene has CDR1 SGHRS and CDR2 YFSETQ. V lost 0 bases, J lost 3 bases, and 9 bases lay in between. This CDR3 is built from 14 residues. The CDR3 reads CASSLVAGKETQYF. As DNA, the CDR3 is TGCGCCAGCAGCTTGGTGGCAGGGAAAGAGACCCAGTACTTC.

This clone was counted once. The V gene is TRBV7-9, the J gene TRBJ2-1; D perhaps matches TRBD2 (6 bases). Germline V gene sequence: CDR1 SEHNR, CDR2 FQNEAQ (reference sequence). V was cut by 5 bases and J by 4 bases, with 15 bases left in between. There are 15 residues in the CDR3. The CDR3 bases are TGTGCCAGCAGCCCTGAGGAGGGGTTATACAATGAGCAGTTCTTC. It codes for CASSPEEGLYNEQFF. The full variable domain, rest sourced from reference TRBV7-9 and TRBJ2-1, is DTGVSQNPRHKITKRGQNVTFRCDPISEHNRLYWYRQTLGQGPEFLTYFQNEAQLEKSRLLSDRFSAERPKGSFSTLEIQRTEQGDSAMYLCASSPEEGLYNEQFFGPGTRLTVL.

J is TRBJ1-1 and V is TRBV10-3, with D tentatively TRBD1 (5 bases). The V gene's germline CDR1 is ENHRY and CDR2 SYGVKD. Trimming removed 7 bases at V and 7 bases at J, with 13 bases between. The CDR3 length is 12 residues. DNA of the CDR3: TGTGCCATCATGCCGGGGCCGTATGAAGCTTTCTTT. Translating gives CAIMPGPYEAFF.

This rearrangement joins TRBV10-1 to TRBJ2-7, with 11 bases lining up with TRBD2. Germline CDR1 reads WNHNN; CDR2 reads SYGVQD (reference sequence). This CDR3 spans 15 amino acids. The ends lost 2 bases at V and 4 bases at J; junction bases unmatched: 4. The CDR3 sequence: CASSEGGTSGYEQYF. The CDR3 bases are TGCGCCAGCAGTGAGGGAGGGACTAGCGGTTACGAGCAGTACTTC.

V and J are TRBV6-5 and TRBJ2-7; D is unresolved. The CDR3 contains 15 residues. The V end lost 6 bases, the J end lost 0 bases, and 15 bases lay between the germline ends. CDR1 is MNHEY and CDR2 is SVGAGI in the germline V gene. The CDR3 region has the DNA TGTGCCAGCAGAATCCGAAGGGCCGCCTCCTACGAGCAGTACTTC. Translation gives CASRIRRAASYEQYF.

The J gene is TRBJ2-7, the V gene TRBV9; tentative D call: TRBD2 (5 bases). CDR1 is SGDLS, CDR2 YYNGEE, per germline. The CDR3 loop spans 15 amino acids. V was shortened by 4 bases and J by 1 base, with 15 bases between the two germline ends. The CDR3 bases are TGTGCCAGCAGCCCCCATGCGGCGGGTTCCTACGAGCAGTACTTC. Translated: CASSPHAAGSYEQYF.

For this clone: Different DNA sequences within this sample yield the same CDR3. The chain combines TRBV19 with TRBJ1-1; tentative D call: TRBD1 (5 bases). With 6 bases removed from V and 4 bases from J, the gap between germline ends came to 12 bases. The germline V gene encodes CDR1 LNHDA and CDR2 SQIVND (reference sequence). This CDR3 comprises 13 residues. CDR3 loop: CASSGQGGTEAFF. In DNA, the CDR3 is TGTGCCAGTAGCGGCCAGGGAGGCACTGAAGCTTTCTTT.

The chain joins TRBV10-3 to TRBJ2-5; D perhaps matches TRBD2 (5 bases). V lost 3 bases and J lost 5, with 13 bases in between. CDR3 size: 14 residues. Germline V gives CDR1 ENHRY, CDR2 SYGVKD. CDR3 DNA sequence: TGTGCCATCAGTGAACGGGGTCAACCGGAGACCCAGTACTTC. Residues: CAISERGQPETQYF.

V gene TRBV5-1 combines with J gene TRBJ2-3, with 9 bases lining up with TRBD2. The V gene end was trimmed by 0 bases and the J gene end by 4 bases; junction bases not matched to a gene: 6. This CDR3 region has 16 residues. CDR1 is SGHRS and CDR2 is YFSETQ in the germline V gene. The chain's CDR3 is CASSLENSGSADTQYF. The CDR3 DNA sequence: TGCGCCAGCAGCTTGGAAAATAGCGGGAGTGCAGATACGCAGTATTTT.

J is TRBJ2-7 and V is TRBV5-1; possibly TRBD1 or TRBD2 for D (5 bases each). The CDR3 runs 13 residues. Germline CDR1 SGHRS, CDR2 YFSETQ. Trimming left V 5 bases short and J 6 bases short, with 15 bases between. The chain's CDR3 is CASREREGLEQYF. DNA for the CDR3: TGCGCCAGCAGGGAACGCGAGGGGCTCGAGCAGTACTTC.

The rearrangement links TRBV20-1 to TRBJ1-1, with D perhaps TRBD1 (5 bases). CDR1 and CDR2 (germline): DFQATT, SNEGSKA (reference sequence). This CDR3 comprises 11 residues. DNA of the CDR3: TGCACAGGGTTTAGGGGAACTGAAGCTTTCTTT. This encodes CTGFRGTEAFF.

The CDR3 sequence: CSVGLAGAGEQFF. The CDR3, as DNA: TGCAGCGTTGGACTAGCGGGAGCAGGTGAGCAGTTCTTC. This chain joins TRBV29-1 and TRBJ2-1; 12 nucleotides line up with TRBD2. Germline V gene data show CDR1 as SQVTM and CDR2 as ANQGSEA. V trimming: 4 bases; J trimming: 9 bases; junction bases outside the gene matches: 4. CDR3 length: 13 residues.

The V call is TRBV5-1, the J call TRBJ2-1; tentatively, D is TRBD1 or TRBD2 (5 bases each). The CDR3 spans 15 residues. The germline CDR1 and CDR2 sequences are SGHRS and YFSETQ. V was shortened by 4 bases and J by 4 bases, with 15 bases between the two germline ends. CDR3: CASSRDHTQYNEQFF. The DNA of the CDR3 is TGCGCCAGCAGCAGGGACCATACCCAATACAATGAGCAGTTCTTC.

CDR3 protein: CASSPVNFRGPFGGYTF. CDR3 in DNA: TGCGCCAGCAGTCCCGTTAATTTCAGGGGCCCCTTCGGGGGCTACACCTTC. The chain couples TRBV10-2 to TRBJ1-2; TRBD1 might be the D (6 bases). The V and J ends lost 5 bases and 8 bases respectively, with 27 bases between them. Germline CDR1 is WSHSY and CDR2 is SAAADI. The CDR3 consists of 17 residues.

DNA of the CDR3: TGTGCCAGCAGCTTAGGGCCAACTAGGAACACCGGGGAGCTGTTTTTT. Translating gives CASSLGPTRNTGELFF. The chain has TRBV7-6 and TRBJ2-2; D possibly corresponds to TRBD2 (5 bases). V was trimmed by 1 base and J by 1 base, leaving 10 bases between them. This CDR3 is built from 16 residues. Germline CDR1 is SGHVS and CDR2 is FNYEAQ.